The sequence of this T cell receptor (beta chain) was determined in a study of identical twins. Via MiXCR, TCRdb re-called the 5' RACE reads, giving one row per CDR3 protein. Altogether 120,000 to 150,000 distinct CDR3 sequences are present, approximately 3.5% being singletons, with the ten largest covering 8.1%. Many counts were recorded for this clonotype. Sequences were obtained from memory T cells sorted from blood. The clonotype originates from a man aged 18-30 years in good health.

CDR3 residues: CASSPTDNTEAFF. CDR3 nucleotides: TGTGCCAGCAGTCCCACAGATAACACTGAAGCTTTCTTT. The V and J genes are TRBV6-1 and TRBJ1-1; D gene ambiguous. Trimming stripped 5 bases from V and 2 bases from J, with 9 bases between. This CDR3 is 13 amino acids long. Germline V gives CDR1 MNHNS, CDR2 SASEGT.